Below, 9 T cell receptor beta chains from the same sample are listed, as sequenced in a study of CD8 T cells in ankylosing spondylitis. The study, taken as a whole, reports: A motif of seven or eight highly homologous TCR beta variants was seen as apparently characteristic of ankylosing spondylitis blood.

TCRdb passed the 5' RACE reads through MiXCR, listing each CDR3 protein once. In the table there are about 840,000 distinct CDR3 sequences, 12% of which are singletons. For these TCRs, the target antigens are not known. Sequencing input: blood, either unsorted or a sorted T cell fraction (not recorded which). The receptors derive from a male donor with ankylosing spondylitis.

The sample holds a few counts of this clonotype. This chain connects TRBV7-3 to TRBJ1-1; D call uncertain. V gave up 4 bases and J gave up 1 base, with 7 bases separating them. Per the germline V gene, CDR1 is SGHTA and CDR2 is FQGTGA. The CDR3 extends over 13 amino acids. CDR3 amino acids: CASSYTANTEAFF. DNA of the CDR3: TGTGCCAGCAGCTATACAGCGAACACTGAAGCTTTCTTT.

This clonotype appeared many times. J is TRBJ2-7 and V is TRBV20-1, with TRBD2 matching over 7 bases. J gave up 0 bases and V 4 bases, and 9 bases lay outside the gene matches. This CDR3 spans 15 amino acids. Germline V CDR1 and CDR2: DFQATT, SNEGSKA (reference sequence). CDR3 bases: TGCAGTGCTACCGATCTAGCGGAAAGCTCCTACGAGCAGTACTTC. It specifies CSATDLAESSYEQYF.

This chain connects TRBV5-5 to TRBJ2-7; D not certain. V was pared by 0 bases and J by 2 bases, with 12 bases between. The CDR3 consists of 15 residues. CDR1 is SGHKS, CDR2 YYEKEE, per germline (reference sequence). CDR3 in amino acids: CASSLARNLAYEQYF. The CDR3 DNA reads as TGTGCCAGCAGCTTGGCCCGGAACCTAGCCTACGAGCAGTACTTC.

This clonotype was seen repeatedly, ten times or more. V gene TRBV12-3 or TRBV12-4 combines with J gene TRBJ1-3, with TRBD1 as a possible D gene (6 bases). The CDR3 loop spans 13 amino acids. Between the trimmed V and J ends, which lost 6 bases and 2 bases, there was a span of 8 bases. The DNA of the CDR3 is TGTGCCAGCAGGACAGGACCTGGAAACACCATATATTTT. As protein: CASRTGPGNTIYF.

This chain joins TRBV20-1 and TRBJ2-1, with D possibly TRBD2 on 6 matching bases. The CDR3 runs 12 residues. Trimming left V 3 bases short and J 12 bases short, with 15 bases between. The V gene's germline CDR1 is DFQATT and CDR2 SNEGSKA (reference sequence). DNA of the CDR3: TGCAGTGCTAGGGGCGGGAATGGAGTGCAGTTCTTC. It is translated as CSARGGNGVQFF.

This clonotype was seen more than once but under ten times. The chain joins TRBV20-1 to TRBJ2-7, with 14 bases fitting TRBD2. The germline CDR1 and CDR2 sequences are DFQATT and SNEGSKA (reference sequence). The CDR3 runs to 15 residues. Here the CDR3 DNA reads TGCAGCACGAAGCCCGGGACTAGCGGGAGATACGAGCAGTACTTC. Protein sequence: CSTKPGTSGRYEQYF.

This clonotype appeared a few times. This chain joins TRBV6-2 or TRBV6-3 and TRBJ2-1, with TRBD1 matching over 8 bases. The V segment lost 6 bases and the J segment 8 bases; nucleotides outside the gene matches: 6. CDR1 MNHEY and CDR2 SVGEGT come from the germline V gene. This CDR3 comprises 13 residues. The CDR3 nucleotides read TGTGCCAGCAGCCGACAGGGGACGTATGAGCAGTTCTTC. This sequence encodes CASSRQGTYEQFF.

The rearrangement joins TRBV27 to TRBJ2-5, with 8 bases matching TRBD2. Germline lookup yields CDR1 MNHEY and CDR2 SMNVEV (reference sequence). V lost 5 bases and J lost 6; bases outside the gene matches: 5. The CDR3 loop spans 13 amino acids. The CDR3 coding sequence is TGTGCCAGCAGTAAAGGCGGGGGGAAGACCCAGTACTTC. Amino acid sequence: CASSKGGGKTQYF.

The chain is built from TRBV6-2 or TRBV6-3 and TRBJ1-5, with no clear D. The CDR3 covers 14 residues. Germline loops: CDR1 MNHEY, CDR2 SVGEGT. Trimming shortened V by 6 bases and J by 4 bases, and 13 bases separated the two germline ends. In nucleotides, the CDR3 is TGTGCCAGCAGAAGACCGGGCGGAAATCAGCCCCAGCATTTT. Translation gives CASRRPGGNQPQHF.